The sequence of this T cell receptor (beta chain) was determined in a study of shared clonotypes between healthy human individuals. Only CD45RO-negative cells positively selected for CCR7 counted as naive CD8 cells, so terminally differentiated effector memory CD45RA+ cells were excluded. V dropped 2 bases and J dropped 2; count of bases not matched to a gene: 6. Germline CDR1 reads SGHAT; CDR2 reads FQNNGV. The CDR3 runs 15 residues. In regard to this clone: Its cognate antigen is unknown.

Findings and caveats of the study: Larger estimated richness was generally recorded for naive subsets relative to memory subsets. Some naive CD4 clonotypes, about 5.5%, turned up in common across several donors. Sequencing of the sorted subsets was shown by rarefaction to be incomplete despite large depth.

TCRdb keeps only in-frame clones here, not all; method: immunoSEQ multiplex PCR. Found here are about 2,100,000 clones, more than 85% of them singletons; the top ten hold 1.7%. The TCR was taken from a man aged 18 to 30 in good health. Some clones in this sample may be carry-over from other donors' samples. The gene calls are TRBV11-2 and TRBJ2-7, with TRBD2 identical over 7 bases. Material: naive CD8+ T cells from PBMCs. CDR3 protein: CASSLSSGQTYEQYF. In DNA, the CDR3 is TGTGCCAGCAGCTTAAGTAGCGGGCAGACCTACGAGCAGTACTTC. The full variable domain, with the rest looked up from reference TRBV11-2 and TRBJ2-7, is EAGVAQSPRYKIIEKRQSVAFWCNPISGHATLYWYQQILGQGPKLLIQFQNNGVVDDSQLPKDRFSAERLKGVDSTLKIQPAKLEDSAVYLCASSLSSGQTYEQYFGPGTRLTVT.